Listed below are T cell receptor beta chains from one sample, sequenced in a study of T cells in tuberculosis. Here immunoSEQ multiplex PCR was the method, and the copy in TCRdb shows in-frame clones only, minus some. The sample contains roughly 34,000 clones, approximately 90% of which appear only once. Source material: PBMCs. These receptors originate from a donor aged 10 to 29 with latent tuberculosis or without tuberculosis infection. Some clones in this sample may be carry-over from other donors' samples. Both conserved end residues are part of each CDR3. The D gene is left open where the match is weak. Where a row states a size, it is once, few, many or the class of an expanded clone; other rows omit it.

d_call,v_call,j_call,clone_size,cdr3_nt,cdr3_aa
NA,TRBV7-2,TRBJ1-5,NA,TGTGCCAGCAGCTTAGTTCGGGGGATGGGCAATCAGCCCCAGCATTTT,CASSLVRGMGNQPQHF
TRBD1,TRBV5-1,TRBJ2-1,NA,TGCGCCAGCGCTCGTCAGGGGGAAGACAATGAGCAGTTCTTC,CASARQGEDNEQFF
TRBD1,TRBV30,TRBJ1-4,NA,TGTGCCTGGAGTGGAACCGGGACAGGGCTCAGGACTAATGAAAAACTGTTTTTT,CAWSGTGTGLRTNEKLFF
TRBD1,TRBV7-4,TRBJ1-2,NA,TGTGCCAGCAGCTTAGCGCTGACAGGGTTCAACTATGGCTACACCTTC,CASSLALTGFNYGYTF
TRBD1,TRBV27,TRBJ2-1,NA,TGTGCCAGCAGTAGTCCGGGACAGGGGGCACATGAGCAGTTCTTC,CASSSPGQGAHEQFF
TRBD1,TRBV9,TRBJ1-2,NA,TGTGCCAGCAGCGTAGCTCCGGACAGGACGGGCTACACCTTC,CASSVAPDRTGYTF
NA,TRBV5-1,TRBJ1-1,NA,TGCGCCAGCAGCTTCGGGGAGAACACTGAAGCTTTCTTT,CASSFGENTEAFF
TRBD1,TRBV5-1,TRBJ1-2,NA,TGCGCCAGCAGCTTGAGACAGGGGGCTGATGGCTACACCTTC,CASSLRQGADGYTF
NA,TRBV11-2,TRBJ1-6,NA,TGTGCCAGCAGCTTAGAGCCAGGGTTCAATTCACCCCTCCACTTT,CASSLEPGFNSPLHF
NA,TRBV6-1,TRBJ2-3,NA,TGTGCCAGCAGTGAACCGGGTCTAGTAGGTAGAGATACGCAGTATTTT,CASSEPGLVGRDTQYF
TRBD1,TRBV9,TRBJ2-1,once,TGTGCCACCGACAGGGTCGAGAAATATGAGCAGTTCTTC,CATDRVEKYEQFF
TRBD1,TRBV7-6,TRBJ2-1,NA,TGTGCCAGCAGCTTTAATAGGAGGACAGGGACCTACAATGAGCAGTTCTTC,CASSFNRRTGTYNEQFF
TRBD1,TRBV19,TRBJ2-1,NA,TGTGCCAGGGACAGGGAAAGGAGCTCCTACAATGAGCAGTTCTTC,CARDRERSSYNEQFF
NA,TRBV30,TRBJ1-1,NA,TGTGCCTGGAGTGACAGAAACACTGAAGCTTTCTTT,CAWSDRNTEAFF
TRBD1,TRBV27,TRBJ2-7,NA,TGTGCCAGCAGTTCGGGACAGGGGGCCGGTGAGCAGTACTTC,CASSSGQGAGEQYF
TRBD1,TRBV6-4,TRBJ2-7,NA,TGTGCCAGCAGTGAAGGAGGACAGGCCGCGTTGTACGAGCAGTACTTC,CASSEGGQAALYEQYF
TRBD1,TRBV2,TRBJ2-2,NA,TGTGCCAGCAGTGAGGGGACAGGGGCCGGGGAGCTGTTTTTT,CASSEGTGAGELFF
NA,TRBV28,TRBJ1-5,NA,TGTGCCAGCAGTCAAAGCAATCAGCCCCAGCATTTT,CASSQSNQPQHF
NA,TRBV25-1,TRBJ2-3,NA,TGTGCCAGCAGTGAAGGGAGAGATACGCAGTATTTT,CASSEGRDTQYF
NA,TRBV7-7,TRBJ1-1,NA,TGTGCCAGCAGCACCGGGTTGAACACTGAAGCTTTCTTT,CASSTGLNTEAFF
TRBD2,TRBV4-2,TRBJ2-2,NA,TGTGCCAGCAGCCGAGCATACGGGAGGACCGGGGAGCTGTTTTTT,CASSRAYGRTGELFF
TRBD2,TRBV9,TRBJ2-5,NA,TGTGCCAGCAGCCCCCGACTCGGCGGGAGGACTGAGACCCAGTACTTC,CASSPRLGGRTETQYF
TRBD2,TRBV10-1,TRBJ2-1,NA,TGCGCCAGCAGTGGGACTAGCGGGAAATCCTACAATGAGCAGTTCTTC,CASSGTSGKSYNEQFF
TRBD2,TRBV6-6,TRBJ2-7,NA,TGTGCCAGCCAGACTAGCGGGGGGGGGAACGAGCAGTACTTC,CASQTSGGGNEQYF
TRBD2,TRBV4-2,TRBJ2-2,NA,TGTGCCAGCAGCCCCGTGGGACTAGCGGGAGTGTTCGGCACCGGGGAGCTGTTTTTT,CASSPVGLAGVFGTGELFF
NA,TRBV6-1,TRBJ2-1,NA,TGTGCCAGCAGTGAGGGGGGGCATGAGCAGTTCTTC,CASSEGGHEQFF
TRBD1,TRBV5-1,TRBJ2-7,NA,TGCGCCAGCAGCTCGGGACAGGGTAAGGTCGAGCAGTACTTC,CASSSGQGKVEQYF
TRBD1,TRBV5-6,TRBJ2-2,NA,TGTGCCAGCAGCTCGACAGGGACAGGGGGCACCGGGGAGCTGTTTTTT,CASSSTGTGGTGELFF
TRBD1,TRBV27,TRBJ2-2,once,TGTGCCAGCAGGAACAGGGGGCTTTTGGCCGGGGAGCTGTTTTTT,CASRNRGLLAGELFF
NA,TRBV4-2,TRBJ1-1,NA,TGTGCCAGCAGCCAACAGAAGAATTCTGAAGCTTTCTTT,CASSQQKNSEAFF
NA,TRBV4-2,TRBJ1-1,NA,TGTGCCAGCAGCCTTGAAGTGGGCCGTGGGACTGAAGCTTTCTTT,CASSLEVGRGTEAFF
TRBD1,TRBV2,TRBJ1-2,NA,TGTGCCAGCGAGGACAGGGCCCTTGGCTACACCTTC,CASEDRALGYTF
TRBD1,TRBV6-1,TRBJ1-1,NA,TGTGCCAGCAGTGAAATGGCGGACAGGGTGGCTTTCTTT,CASSEMADRVAFF
TRBD2,TRBV5-1,TRBJ2-7,NA,TGCGCCAGCAGCGCGGGACTAGCGGCTTACGAGCAGTACTTC,CASSAGLAAYEQYF
NA,TRBV6-5,TRBJ1-2,once,TGTGCCAGCAGTAACTACAGGGATAGATCTATGGGCTACACCTTC,CASSNYRDRSMGYTF
NA,TRBV5-4,TRBJ2-7,NA,TGTGCCAGCAGCCTGGGGCCCGGGAATACCTACGAGCAGTACTTC,CASSLGPGNTYEQYF
NA,TRBV28,TRBJ1-1,NA,TGTGCCAGCACCTCTACGCGGGGTACGGGATTCACTGAAGCTTTCTTT,CASTSTRGTGFTEAFF
TRBD2,TRBV11-3,TRBJ2-7,NA,TGTGCCAGCAGCTACCTAGCGGGGGCCTCCTACGAGCAGTACTTC,CASSYLAGASYEQYF
NA,TRBV2,TRBJ2-1,few,TGTGCCAGCAGTGATGGGGGCATCTACAATGAGCAGTTCTTC,CASSDGGIYNEQFF
TRBD2,TRBV7-8,TRBJ2-7,NA,TGTGCCAGCAGCTTAGGTTATAGCGGGGCATACGAGCAGTACTTC,CASSLGYSGAYEQYF